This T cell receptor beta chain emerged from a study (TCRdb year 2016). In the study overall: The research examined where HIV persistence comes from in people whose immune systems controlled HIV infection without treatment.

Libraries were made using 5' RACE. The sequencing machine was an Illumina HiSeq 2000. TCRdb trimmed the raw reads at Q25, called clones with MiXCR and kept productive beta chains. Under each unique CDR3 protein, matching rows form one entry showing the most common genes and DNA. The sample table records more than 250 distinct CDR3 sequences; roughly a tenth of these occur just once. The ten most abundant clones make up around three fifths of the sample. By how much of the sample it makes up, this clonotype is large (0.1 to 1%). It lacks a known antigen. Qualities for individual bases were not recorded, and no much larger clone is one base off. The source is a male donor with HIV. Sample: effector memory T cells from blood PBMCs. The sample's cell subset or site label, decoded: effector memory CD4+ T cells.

The CDR3 is CASSLAREETQYF. The bases are TGTGCCAGCAGCTTAGCAAGGGAAGAGACCCAGTACTTC. The chain uses TRBV7-2 and TRBJ2-5, with the D gene not clear enough to name. CDR1 and CDR2 are read off the germline V gene as SGHTA and FQGNSA. The CDR3 starts with the cysteine, ends with the phenylalanine, and has 13 residues. The entry retains the CDR3 DNA only, 39 bases that are in frame from base 1. V was cut back by 0 bases and J by 3 bases, leaving a gap of 5 bases between them.